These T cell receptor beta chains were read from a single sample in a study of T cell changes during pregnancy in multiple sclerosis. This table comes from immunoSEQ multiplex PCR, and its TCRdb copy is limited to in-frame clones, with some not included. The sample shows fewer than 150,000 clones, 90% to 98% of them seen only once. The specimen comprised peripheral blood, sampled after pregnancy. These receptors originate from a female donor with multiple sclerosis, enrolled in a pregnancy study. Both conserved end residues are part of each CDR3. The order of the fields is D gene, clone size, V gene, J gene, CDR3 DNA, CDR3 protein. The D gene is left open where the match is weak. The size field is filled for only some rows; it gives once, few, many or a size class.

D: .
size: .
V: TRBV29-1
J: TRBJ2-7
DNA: TGCAGCGTTGAATCTGCAGGTTCCTACGAGCAGTACTTC
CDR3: CSVESAGSYEQYF

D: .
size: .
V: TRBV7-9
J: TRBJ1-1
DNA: TGTGCCAGCAGCCGTCCCCGGGGGGGAGCTTTCTTT
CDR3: CASSRPRGGAFF

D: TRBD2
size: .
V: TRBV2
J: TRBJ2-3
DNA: TGTGCCAGCAGTGAGGGTGCTAGCGGACACACAGATACGCAGTATTTT
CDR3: CASSEGASGHTDTQYF

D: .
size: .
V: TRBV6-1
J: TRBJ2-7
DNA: TGTGCCAGCAGCCCTGGCTTACCCAAAACCTACGAGCAGTACTTC
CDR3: CASSPGLPKTYEQYF

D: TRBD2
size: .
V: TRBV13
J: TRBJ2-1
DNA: TGTGCCAGCAGCTTAGATCGCCGTAGCGGGGTATCCTACAATGAGCAGTTCTTC
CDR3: CASSLDRRSGVSYNEQFF

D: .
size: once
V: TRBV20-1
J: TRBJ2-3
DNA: TGCAGTGCGCCGCTAGCAGATACGCAGTATTTT
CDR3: CSAPLADTQYF

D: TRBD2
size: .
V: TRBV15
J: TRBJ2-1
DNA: TGTGCCACCAGCAGCACCTCGACTAGCGGGAGATTCGAAATAACCTACAATGAGCAGTTCTTC
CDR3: CATSSTSTSGRFEITYNEQFF

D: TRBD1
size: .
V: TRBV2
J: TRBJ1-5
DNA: TGTGCCAGCAGCCCACAGGGGGTCGTAGGTAGTCGCAATCAGCCCCAGCATTTT
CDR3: CASSPQGVVGSRNQPQHF

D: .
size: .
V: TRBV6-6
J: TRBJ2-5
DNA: TGTGCCAGCAGGGGGGGGACCCAGTACTTC
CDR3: CASRGGTQYF

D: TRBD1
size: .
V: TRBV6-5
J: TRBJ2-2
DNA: TGTGCCAGCGGACAGGGGGCGTCCACCGGGGAGCTGTTTTTT
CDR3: CASGQGASTGELFF

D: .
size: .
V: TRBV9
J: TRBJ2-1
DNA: TGTGCCAGCAGCGTAGGCGGGAAGGGCTCCTACAATGAGCAGTTCTTC
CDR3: CASSVGGKGSYNEQFF

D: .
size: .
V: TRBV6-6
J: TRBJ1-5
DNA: TGTGCCAGCAGTGGTGCAGGGGCACAACAAAATCAGCCCCAGCATTTT
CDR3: CASSGAGAQQNQPQHF

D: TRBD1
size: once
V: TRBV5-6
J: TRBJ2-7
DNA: TGTGCCAGCAGCGCAGGACAGGGGCCCTACGAGCAGTACTTC
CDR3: CASSAGQGPYEQYF

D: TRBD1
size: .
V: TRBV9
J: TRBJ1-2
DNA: TGTGCCAGCAGCGTAGGACAGGGCGGTGGCTACACCTTC
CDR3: CASSVGQGGGYTF

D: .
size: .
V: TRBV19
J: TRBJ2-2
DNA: TGTGCCAGTCATGACAGGTCGAACACCGGGGAGCTGTTTTTT
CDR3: CASHDRSNTGELFF

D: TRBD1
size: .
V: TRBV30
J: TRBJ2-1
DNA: TGTGCCTGGAGTGTAGGGGGCCAGCAGTTCTTC
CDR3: CAWSVGGQQFF